These T cell receptor beta chains were read from a single sample in a study of chemoradiotherapy in HPV16-positive cancers. Using immunoSEQ multiplex PCR, the repertoire was profiled, and TCRdb retains in-frame clones only, with some absent. The data contain more than 35,000 clones, more than 65% of them seen just once; the ten biggest clones take up over 5%. Sequenced here: blood, sampled from a patient who underwent chemoradiotherapy. These receptors originate from a human donor with HPV-associated anogenital cancer. CDR3s leave out the opening cysteine and the closing phenylalanine or tryptophan. Expanded clones are given a class, and other clones once, few, many or no size at all.

j_call v_call clone_size cdr3_aa
TRBJ1-1 TRBV30 . AWRLAGGTTEAF
TRBJ1-6 TRBV11-1 few ASRPGGIGSPLH
TRBJ1-4 TRBV5-1 . ASSFDWDEKLF
TRBJ2-4 TRBV2 . ASSGQAKNIQY
TRBJ1-3 TRBV19 . ASSSSGAGNTIY
TRBJ1-5 TRBV6-5 few ASSLTGDQPQH
TRBJ2-1 TRBV19 once ASSKGSQLTYNEQF
TRBJ2-3 TRBV13 once ASSVRLTGSPSTDTQY
TRBJ2-5 TRBV30 . AWSPGAGELETQY
TRBJ2-3 TRBV11-1 . ASSTGLAGGPTDTQY
TRBJ2-3 TRBV6-5 . ASSYLIGTDTQY
TRBJ2-7 TRBV6-5 . ASSPGQYEQY
TRBJ2-5 TRBV4-1 . ASSALASGGFPETQY
TRBJ2-3 TRBV5-6 . ASSPSGGRTHTQY
TRBJ1-1 TRBV25-1 . ASSGGTARNTEAF
TRBJ2-7 TRBV30 few AWSEGGLGYEQY
TRBJ2-7 TRBV4-2 . ASSRRVIGGGYEQY
TRBJ1-2 TRBV2 . ASSRTSPPGYT